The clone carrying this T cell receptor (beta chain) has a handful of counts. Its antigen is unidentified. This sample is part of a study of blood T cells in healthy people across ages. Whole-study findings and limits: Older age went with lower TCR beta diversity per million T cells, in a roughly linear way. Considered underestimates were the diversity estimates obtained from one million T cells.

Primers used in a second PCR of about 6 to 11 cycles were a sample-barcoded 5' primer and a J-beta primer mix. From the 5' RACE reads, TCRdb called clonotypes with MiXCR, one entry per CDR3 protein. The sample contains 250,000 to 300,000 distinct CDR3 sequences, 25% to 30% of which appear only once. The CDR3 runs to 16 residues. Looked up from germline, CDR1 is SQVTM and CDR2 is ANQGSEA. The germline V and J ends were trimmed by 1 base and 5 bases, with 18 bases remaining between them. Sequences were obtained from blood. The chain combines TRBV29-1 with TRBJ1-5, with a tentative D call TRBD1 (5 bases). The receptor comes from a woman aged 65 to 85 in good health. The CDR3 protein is CSVEGRGRARDQPQHF. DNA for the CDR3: TGCAGCGTTGAAGGTCGCGGCAGGGCGAGGGATCAGCCCCAGCATTTT.